These T cell receptor beta chains were read from a single sample in a study of tumor and adjacent non-tumor tissue in lung cancer. TCRdb fed the multiplex PCR reads into MiXCR, producing one record per CDR3 protein. Altogether 94,000 or so distinct CDR3 sequences are present, around 82% being singletons, with the ten largest covering 21%. The sequenced sample was distant non-tumor lung tissue. Receptors originate from a woman aged 50 to 65 with non-small cell lung cancer. Both conserved end residues are part of each CDR3. A D gene is named only where the DNA matches it firmly. Clone sizes are given selectively: once, few, many, or a class where the clone is expanded.

v_gene,abundance,d_gene,j_gene,CDR3aa,CDR3nt
TRBV5-6,-,TRBD1,TRBJ2-2,CTSNLDPGQGRTGELFF,TGTACCAGCAACCTGGACCCGGGACAGGGGAGAACCGGGGAGCTGTTTTTT
TRBV6-1,-,-,TRBJ2-3,CASSGGTGGLDMEYF,TGTGCCAGCAGTGGAGGAACGGGTGGATTAGATATGGAGTATTTT
TRBV12-3/TRBV12-4,-,-,TRBJ1-1,CASSGSQETEAFF,TGTGCCAGCAGTGGCAGTCAGGAGACTGAAGCTTTCTTT
TRBV24-1,many,-,TRBJ2-2,CATSDFVRRDANTGELFF,TGTGCCACCAGTGATTTCGTACGCCGGGATGCGAACACCGGGGAGCTGTTTTTT
TRBV15,-,-,TRBJ1-3,CATSDRDKSNTIYF,TGTGCCACCAGCGACCGGGACAAATCAAACACCATATATTTT
TRBV12-3/TRBV12-4,-,-,TRBJ2-2,CASNTGSGATNTGELFF,TGTGCCAGCAATACCGGGTCAGGGGCAACCAACACCGGGGAACTGTTTTTT
TRBV29-1,medium-sized,TRBD1,TRBJ2-5,CSVRQGASLGETQYF,TGCAGCGTTCGCCAGGGGGCTTCACTGGGGGAGACCCAGTACTTC
TRBV20-1,-,-,TRBJ1-1,CSARLVSPTDTEAFF,TGCAGTGCTAGATTGGTGAGTCCCACCGACACTGAAGCTTTCTTT
TRBV11-2,medium-sized,TRBD2,TRBJ2-1,CASSPGGLAGVGEQFF,TGTGCCAGCAGCCCAGGGGGGCTAGCGGGAGTAGGTGAGCAGTTCTTC
TRBV12-3/TRBV12-4,-,-,TRBJ2-5,CASSWVQDTQYF,TGTGCCAGTAGTTGGGTCCAAGATACCCAGTACTTC
TRBV6-1,medium-sized,TRBD1,TRBJ1-4,CASSETPPGQGEKLFF,TGTGCCAGCAGTGAAACTCCGCCGGGACAGGGTGAAAAACTGTTTTTT
TRBV6-6,-,TRBD2,TRBJ2-3,CASSGTSGGVTQYF,TGTGCCAGCAGTGGGACTAGCGGGGGAGTTACGCAGTATTTT
TRBV7-9,-,TRBD1,TRBJ2-5,CTSSLVTGQGAREETQYF,TGTACCAGCAGCTTAGTTACTGGACAGGGGGCGCGGGAAGAGACCCAGTACTTC
TRBV5-1,-,-,TRBJ2-3,CASSHGQGGETQYF,TGCGCCAGCAGCCATGGGCAGGGAGGAGAAACGCAGTATTTT
TRBV11-1,-,TRBD1,TRBJ2-5,CASSSAGQGQYF,TGTGCCAGCAGTTCGGCGGGACAGGGCCAGTATTTC